The 7 T cell receptor beta chains reported below all come from one sample, sequenced in a study of T cells in Graves' hyperthyroidism and ophthalmopathy. Amplified TCR beta CDR3 regions came from RNA transcripts. The TCR CDR3 was amplified in a first-round RT-PCR using the HTBI primer set. TCRdb fed the multiplex PCR reads into MiXCR, producing one record per CDR3 protein. The data show around 800,000 distinct CDR3 sequences, 38% seen once. Sequenced sample: blood. These receptors all come from a man between 18 and 29 years old with Graves' hyperthyroidism.

The chain joins TRBV2 to TRBJ1-2, with a tentative D call TRBD1 (5 bases). The CDR3 has 16 amino acids. Germline CDR1 reads SNHLY; CDR2 reads FYNNEI. Trimming pared 5 bases from V and 7 bases from J, leaving 23 bases between. Here the CDR3 DNA reads TGTGCCAGCAGTCGCGGGACGGGGAGCCTGTTTGTTGGCTACACCTTC. Its protein product is CASSRGTGSLFVGYTF.

This chain uses TRBV25-1 with TRBJ1-5; D call uncertain. The CDR3 has 16 amino acids. V was clipped by 4 bases and J by 0 bases, with 13 bases between them. Germline CDR1 reads MGHDK; CDR2 reads SYGVNS. The CDR3 region is CASSGPTVYSNQPQHF. As DNA, the CDR3 is TGTGCCAGCAGTGGGCCCACAGTTTATAGCAATCAGCCCCAGCATTTT.

This clonotype has more than one count but fewer than ten. In DNA, the CDR3 is TGTGCCAGCAGCCCTACAGGGACAGTATCCTACGAGCAGTACTTC. Translation: CASSPTGTVSYEQYF. This chain links TRBV7-2 with TRBJ2-7; 7 bases are a match to TRBD1. Germline V CDR1 and CDR2: SGHTA, FQGNSA. Germline trimming cut 5 bases from V and 1 base from J; bases unmatched to any gene: 8. CDR3 length: 15 residues.

The J gene is TRBJ2-7, the V gene TRBV7-9; 9 nucleotides align to TRBD1. Trimming cost V 4 bases and J 5 bases; bases outside gene matches: 9. CDR3 length: 15 residues. Germline V lookup: CDR1 SEHNR, CDR2 FQNEAQ (reference sequence). The CDR3 region is CASSSPGQGINEQYF. CDR3 bases: TGTGCCAGCAGCTCGCCGGGACAGGGTATCAACGAGCAGTACTTC.

This clonotype was observed a handful of times. This chain joins TRBV27 and TRBJ2-7; weak D call: TRBD1 (7 bases). The CDR3 covers 14 residues. V shed 5 bases and J shed 5 bases, with 16 bases lying between them. Per the germline V gene, CDR1 is MNHEY and CDR2 is SMNVEV (reference sequence). The DNA for the CDR3 is TGTGCCAGCAGTCCGGGACTCAGGGGGGACGAGCAGTACTTC. This translates into CASSPGLRGDEQYF.

This clonotype was found many times. CDR3 DNA sequence: TGCAGCGTTGGTCCCCAAGAGACCCAGTACTTC. It yields the protein CSVGPQETQYF. This chain joins TRBV29-1 and TRBJ2-5, with unresolved D. The V and J ends lost 4 bases and 1 base respectively, with 4 bases between them. CDR1 SQVTM and CDR2 ANQGSEA come from the germline V gene. The CDR3 is made up of 11 amino acids. Variable domain in full (rest from reference TRBV29-1 and TRBJ2-5): SAVISQKPSRDICQRGTSLTIQCQVDSQVTMMFWYRQQPGQSLTLIATANQGSEATYESGFVIDKFPISRPNLTFSTLTVSNMSPEDSSIYLCSVGPQETQYFGPGTRLLVL.

The rearrangement joins TRBV29-1 to TRBJ1-1, with 8 nucleotides matching TRBD1. The CDR3 is made up of 14 amino acids. V was pared by 5 bases and J by 4 bases, with 9 bases of the junction left unmatched. Germline-derived CDR1 and CDR2 are SQVTM and ANQGSEA. CDR3 loop: CSVPGGIERTEAFF. The CDR3 DNA reads as TGCAGCGTTCCAGGGGGCATCGAGCGCACTGAAGCTTTCTTT.